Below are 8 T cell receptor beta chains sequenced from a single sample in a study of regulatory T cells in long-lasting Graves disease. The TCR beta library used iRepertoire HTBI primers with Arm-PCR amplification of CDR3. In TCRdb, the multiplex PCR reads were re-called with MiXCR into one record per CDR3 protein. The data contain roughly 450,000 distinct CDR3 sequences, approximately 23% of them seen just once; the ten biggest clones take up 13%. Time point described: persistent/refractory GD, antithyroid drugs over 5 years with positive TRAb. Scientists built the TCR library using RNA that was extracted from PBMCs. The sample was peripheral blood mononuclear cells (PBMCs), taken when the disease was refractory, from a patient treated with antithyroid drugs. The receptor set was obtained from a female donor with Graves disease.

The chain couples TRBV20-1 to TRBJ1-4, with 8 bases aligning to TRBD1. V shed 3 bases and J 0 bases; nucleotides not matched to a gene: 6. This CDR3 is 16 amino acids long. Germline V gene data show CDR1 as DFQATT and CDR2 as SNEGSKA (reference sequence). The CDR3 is CSASGQGHATNEKLFF. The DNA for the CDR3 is TGCAGTGCTAGCGGACAGGGACACGCAACTAATGAAAAACTGTTTTTT.

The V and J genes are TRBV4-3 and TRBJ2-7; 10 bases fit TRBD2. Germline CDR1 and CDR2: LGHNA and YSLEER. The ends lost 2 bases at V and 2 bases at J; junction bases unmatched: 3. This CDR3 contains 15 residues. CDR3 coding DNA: TGCGCCAGCAGCCAACTAGCGGGAGTAACCTACGAGCAGTACTTC. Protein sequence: CASSQLAGVTYEQYF.

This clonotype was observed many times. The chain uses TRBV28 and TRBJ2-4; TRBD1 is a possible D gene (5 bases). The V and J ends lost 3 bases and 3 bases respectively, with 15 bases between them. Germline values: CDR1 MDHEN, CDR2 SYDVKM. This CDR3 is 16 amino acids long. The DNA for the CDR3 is TGTGCCAGCAGTTTGGGTCAGGGATCCCTCAAAAACATTCAGTACTTC. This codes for CASSLGQGSLKNIQYF.

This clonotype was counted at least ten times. CDR3 sequence reads: CASTLGGETQYF. Here the CDR3 DNA reads TGTGCCAGCACCTTGGGGGGTGAGACCCAGTACTTC. This rearrangement joins TRBV12-3 or TRBV12-4 to TRBJ2-5, with a weak D call TRBD2 (6 bases). The CDR3 spans 12 residues. V shed 7 bases and J shed 5 bases, with 11 bases lying between them.

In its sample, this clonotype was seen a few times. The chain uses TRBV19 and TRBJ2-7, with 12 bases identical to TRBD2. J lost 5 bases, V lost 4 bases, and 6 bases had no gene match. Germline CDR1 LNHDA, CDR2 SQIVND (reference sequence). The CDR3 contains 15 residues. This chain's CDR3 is CASSTLAGGLHEQYF. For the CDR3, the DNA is TGTGCCAGTAGTACACTAGCGGGAGGTCTACACGAGCAGTACTTC. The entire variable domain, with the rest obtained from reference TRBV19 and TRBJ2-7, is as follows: DGGITQSPKYLFRKEGQNVTLSCEQNLNHDAMYWYRQDPGQGLRLIYYSQIVNDFQKGDIAEGYSVSREKKESFPLTVTSAQKNPTAFYLCASSTLAGGLHEQYFGPGTRLTVT.

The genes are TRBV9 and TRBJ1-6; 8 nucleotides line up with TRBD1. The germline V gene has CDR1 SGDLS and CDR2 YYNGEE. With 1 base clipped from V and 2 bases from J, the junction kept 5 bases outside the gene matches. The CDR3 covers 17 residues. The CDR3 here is CASSVSTDRAYNSPLHF. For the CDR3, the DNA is TGTGCCAGCAGCGTATCCACGGACAGGGCCTATAATTCACCCCTCCACTTT.

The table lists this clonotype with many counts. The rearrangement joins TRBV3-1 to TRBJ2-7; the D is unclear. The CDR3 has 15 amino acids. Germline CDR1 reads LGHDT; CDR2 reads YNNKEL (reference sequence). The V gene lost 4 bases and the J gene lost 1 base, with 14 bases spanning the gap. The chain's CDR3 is CASSPIPYRSYEQYF. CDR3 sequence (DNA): TGTGCCAGCAGCCCAATCCCCTATCGGTCCTACGAGCAGTACTTC.

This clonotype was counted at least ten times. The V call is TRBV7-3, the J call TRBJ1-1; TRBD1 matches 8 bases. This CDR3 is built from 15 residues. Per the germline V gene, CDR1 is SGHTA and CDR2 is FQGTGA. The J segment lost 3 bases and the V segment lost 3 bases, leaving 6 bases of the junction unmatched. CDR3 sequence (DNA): TGTGCCAGCAGCTTTGCAGGGGGCTTGGACACTGAAGCTTTCTTT. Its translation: CASSFAGGLDTEAFF.